This entry lists 26 T cell receptor beta chains sequenced from one sample in a study of blood T cell repertoires in COVID-19 (dated by TCRdb to between 2020 and 2021). Library generation was performed with the immunoSEQ multiplex PCR assay. In TCRdb, the immuneACCESS table is reduced to in-frame sequences with V and J assigned. These tables do not hold every clone; where another copy was compared, an unresolved V gene accounts for under half, and the others remain unexplained. The sample table records 180,000 or so clones; 75% to 80% of these occur just once. Roughly 8.6% of the sample rests with the top ten. The sequencing sample was made of peripheral blood. These receptors all stem from a woman in her fifties or sixties with active or convalescent COVID-19.

This rearrangement joins TRBV3-1 (or the pseudogene TRBV3-2) to TRBJ1-1; 8 nucleotides align to TRBD1. V gave up 7 bases and J gave up 3 bases; unmatched junction bases: 4. Per germline, CDR1 LGHDT and CDR2 YNNKEL (reference sequence). CDR3 length: 13 amino acids. The CDR3 reads CASNQGAYTEAFF. In nucleotides, the CDR3 is TGTGCCAGCAATCAGGGGGCGTACACTGAAGCTTTCTTT.

The chain employs TRBV3-1 (or the pseudogene TRBV3-2) and TRBJ2-3, with TRBD2 matching over 10 bases. Germline-derived CDR1 and CDR2 are LGHDT and YNNKEL (reference sequence). V shed 4 bases, J shed 0 bases, and the junction held 13 bases outside the gene matches. The length of the CDR3 is 19 residues. The CDR3 spells CASSRRASGGVSSTDTQYF. CDR3 nucleotides: TGTGCCAGCAGCCGCCGGGCTAGCGGGGGCGTCTCTAGCACAGATACGCAGTATTTT.

This clone came up a few times. The CDR3 is CASSYLPGGSYNSPLHF. CDR3 bases: TGTGCCAGCAGTTATCTTCCAGGAGGCTCCTATAATTCACCCCTCCACTTT. The gene calls are TRBV6-2 or TRBV6-3 and TRBJ1-6; D remains ambiguous. The CDR3 runs 17 residues. Germline V gives CDR1 MNHEY, CDR2 SVGEGT. V lost 3 bases, J lost 0 bases, and 12 bases lay in between.

The rearrangement links TRBV6-6 to TRBJ2-5; 11 nucleotides line up with TRBD2. The V gene end was trimmed by 6 bases and the J gene end by 5 bases; junction bases not matched to a gene: 5. The CDR3 extends over 14 amino acids. From germline, CDR1 is MNHNY and CDR2 SVGAGI (reference sequence). As DNA, the CDR3 is TGTGCCAGCAGCTTTAGCGGGAGGGAGGAGACCCAGTACTTC. This encodes CASSFSGREETQYF.

This clone came up a few times. This sequence joins TRBV5-1 and TRBJ2-7; possible D gene TRBD1, 6 bases. Germline V gene lookup returns CDR1 SGHRS and CDR2 YFSETQ. CDR3 length: 14 residues. With 3 bases removed from V and 4 bases from J, the gap between germline ends came to 14 bases. The CDR3 DNA sequence: TGCGCCAGCAGCTCGACTAACAGGGATTACGAGCAGTACTTC. This translates into CASSSTNRDYEQYF.

The V and J genes are TRBV4-1 and TRBJ1-1, with D possibly being TRBD1 (5 bases). V lost 1 base and J lost 7, with 7 bases in between. The CDR3 contains 12 residues. Germline CDR1 MGHRA, CDR2 YSYEKL. CDR3: CASSQGGGEAFF. The CDR3 DNA is TGCGCCAGCAGCCAAGGGGGGGGTGAAGCTTTCTTT.

For this clone: Relative to the germline gene, one junction end is altered; a read error may explain this. CDR3 bases: TGTGCCATCAGTGACGCACAGGGCTCCCACGAGCAGTACTTC. Protein product: CAISDAQGSHEQYF. The chain combines TRBV10-3 with TRBJ2-7; D is possibly TRBD1 (6 bases). Germline-derived CDR1 and CDR2 are ENHRY and SYGVKD. There are 14 residues in the CDR3.

This CDR3 is CASSVFELTDTQYF. Here the CDR3 DNA reads TGTGCCAGCAGCGTATTTGAGCTTACAGATACGCAGTATTTT. V and J are TRBV9 and TRBJ2-3, with unresolved D. Trimming stripped 1 base from V and 3 bases from J, with 9 bases between. The CDR3 has 14 amino acids. Germline V gene data show CDR1 as SGDLS and CDR2 as YYNGEE.

V and J are TRBV3-1 (or the pseudogene TRBV3-2) and TRBJ1-4; TRBD1 matches 7 bases. The germline V gene encodes CDR1 LGHDT and CDR2 YNNKEL (reference sequence). The CDR3 is 14 residues long. With V trimmed by 2 bases and J by 9 bases, 6 bases remained unmatched. The CDR3 bases are TGTGCCAGCAGCCAATCCGACAGGGAACAAAAACTGTTTTTT. Protein sequence: CASSQSDREQKLFF.

The rearrangement links TRBV9 to TRBJ1-2; D is unresolved. V was clipped by 4 bases and J by 4 bases, with 5 bases between them. CDR1 and CDR2 (germline): SGDLS, YYNGEE. CDR3 size: 11 residues. CDR3 bases: TGTGCCAGCAGCCCAGGCTATGGCTACACCTTC. It codes for CASSPGYGYTF.

The V call is TRBV11-2, the J call TRBJ2-3, with 10 bases lining up with TRBD2. The V gene end was trimmed by 5 bases and the J gene end by 0 bases; junction bases not matched to a gene: 5. Germline-derived CDR1 and CDR2 are SGHAT and FQNNGV. This CDR3 comprises 16 residues. CDR3 sequence (DNA): TGTGCCAGCAGCCACGGACTAGCGGTTAGCACAGATACGCAGTATTTT. Protein: CASSHGLAVSTDTQYF.

The chain joins TRBV5-1 to TRBJ1-2, with 7 bases fitting TRBD1. CDR1 and CDR2 (germline): SGHRS, YFSETQ. The CDR3 length is 14 residues. Trimming cost V 4 bases and J 5 bases; bases outside gene matches: 8. CDR3 protein: CASSLTGTVYGYTF. CDR3 sequence (DNA): TGCGCCAGCAGCCTAACCGGGACAGTGTATGGCTACACCTTC. The full variable domain, completed using reference TRBV5-1 and TRBJ1-2, is KAGVTQTPRYLIKTRGQQVTLSCSPISGHRSVSWYQQTPGQGLQFLFEYFSETQRNKGNFPGRFSGRQFSNSRSEMNVSTLELGDSALYLCASSLTGTVYGYTFGSGTRLTVV.

This chain uses TRBV7-2 with TRBJ2-5, with TRBD2 identical over 13 bases. The V gene's germline CDR1 is SGHTA and CDR2 FQGNSA. This CDR3 contains 18 residues. J lost 7 bases, V lost 3 bases, and 14 bases had no gene match. CDR3 loop: CASSLITSGGASKGTQYF. The CDR3 coding sequence is TGTGCCAGCAGCTTGATCACTAGCGGGGGGGCGTCCAAGGGGACCCAGTACTTC.

The chain joins TRBV12-3 or TRBV12-4 to TRBJ1-1; D gene unclear. CDR3 length equals 12 residues. V was cut by 2 bases and J by 5 bases, with 6 bases left in between. The CDR3 loop is CASSLFGTEAFF. The CDR3, as DNA: TGTGCCAGCAGTTTATTCGGGACTGAAGCTTTCTTT.

The chain links TRBV18 to TRBJ1-1; a weak D match, TRBD1 (6 bases). V dropped 2 bases and J dropped 1 base, with 14 bases sitting between them. The V gene's germline CDR1 is KGHSH and CDR2 LQKENI. This CDR3 has 16 residues. The CDR3 loop reads CASSPFPGQTNTEAFF. CDR3 sequence (DNA): TGTGCCAGCTCACCATTTCCCGGACAGACGAACACTGAAGCTTTCTTT.

This sequence joins TRBV12-3 or TRBV12-4 and TRBJ2-3; D ambiguous. The CDR3 contains 13 residues. The V end lost 6 bases, the J end lost 6 bases, and 13 bases lay between the germline ends. The CDR3 protein is CASSPTPEDTQYF. DNA for the CDR3: TGTGCCAGCAGCCCAACTCCCGAGGATACGCAGTATTTT.

J is TRBJ2-7 and V is TRBV19; 11 bases line up with TRBD2. This CDR3 contains 16 residues. Germline assignment: CDR1 LNHDA and CDR2 SQIVND (reference sequence). Germline trimming cut 3 bases from V and 6 bases from J; bases unmatched to any gene: 10. The CDR3 protein is CASSIPTSGSMGEQYF. CDR3 in DNA: TGTGCCAGTAGTATCCCCACTAGCGGGAGTATGGGCGAGCAGTACTTC.

This clone was counted a single time. The chain employs TRBV19 and TRBJ2-7; the D gene is possibly TRBD1 (5 bases). The CDR3 loop spans 14 amino acids. The germline V gene encodes CDR1 LNHDA and CDR2 SQIVND (reference sequence). V lost 4 bases to trimming and J lost 6 bases, with 16 bases between them. As DNA, the CDR3 is TGTGCCAGTAGTACTCGCTCAGGGTTGGGCGAGCAGTACTTC. Its protein is CASSTRSGLGEQYF.

The chain is built from TRBV4-3 and TRBJ2-7, with D possibly being TRBD1 (6 bases). V gave up 0 bases and J gave up 2 bases, with 17 bases separating them. CDR1 and CDR2 from the germline V gene are LGHNA and YSLEER. The CDR3 sequence is 17 residues long. The CDR3 loop reads CASSQDPATGLAYEQYF. DNA of the CDR3: TGCGCCAGCAGCCAAGATCCGGCGACAGGACTTGCCTACGAGCAGTACTTC.

The chain couples TRBV2 to TRBJ1-5; 7 nucleotides match TRBD1. Trimming cost V 6 bases and J 2 bases; bases outside gene matches: 4. This CDR3 region has 14 residues. Germline V gene sequence: CDR1 SNHLY, CDR2 FYNNEI. This CDR3 reads CASSSGTGNQPQHF. CDR3 DNA: TGTGCCAGCAGCTCCGGGACAGGCAATCAGCCCCAGCATTTT.

V is TRBV29-1 and J is TRBJ2-5; 9 bases align to TRBD2. Trimming at V came to 4 bases and at J to 5 bases, leaving 8 bases not matched to a gene. Germline V gene sequence: CDR1 SQVTM, CDR2 ANQGSEA. The CDR3 loop spans 14 amino acids. In nucleotides, the CDR3 is TGCAGCGTTGTTCTAGCGGGGCGGATGGAGACCCAGTACTTC. This gives the protein CSVVLAGRMETQYF.

The sample holds a few counts of this clone. J is TRBJ2-1 and V is TRBV4-3; 11 bases align to TRBD2. The CDR3 extends over 22 amino acids. Germline trimming cut 4 bases from V and 9 bases from J; bases unmatched to any gene: 29. The V gene's germline CDR1 is LGHNA and CDR2 YSLEER. The CDR3 loop reads CASSRRVTQGDLAGGRRGEQFF. CDR3 DNA: TGCGCCAGCAGCCGCAGAGTTACCCAGGGCGACCTAGCGGGGGGTCGCCGAGGTGAGCAGTTCTTC.

The rearrangement links TRBV3-1 (or the pseudogene TRBV3-2) to TRBJ2-3; 9 nucleotides align to TRBD1. Germline V gene data show CDR1 as LGHDT and CDR2 as YNNKEL (reference sequence). Trimming cost V 2 bases and J 2 bases; bases outside gene matches: 8. The CDR3 runs to 17 residues. In nucleotides, the CDR3 is TGTGCCAGCAGCCAACCCTCCGGGACAGGGACCACAGATACGCAGTATTTT. Translating it yields CASSQPSGTGTTDTQYF.

This clone was observed a few times. The chain uses TRBV7-3 and TRBJ2-2; 11 bases align to TRBD2. This CDR3 contains 17 residues. J lost 1 base, V lost 4 bases, and 5 bases had no gene match. The germline V gene has CDR1 SGHTA and CDR2 FQGTGA. CDR3 loop: CASSSNGLAGNTGELFF. In nucleotides, the CDR3 is TGTGCCAGCAGCTCCAATGGACTAGCGGGGAACACCGGGGAGCTGTTTTTT.

The chain couples TRBV4-3 to TRBJ1-1; D gene unclear. This CDR3 has 15 residues. Trimming took 1 base from V and 1 from J, leaving 10 bases between them. Germline V gives CDR1 LGHNA, CDR2 YSLEER. This CDR3 reads CASSQGQRSNTEAFF. As DNA, the CDR3 is TGCGCCAGCAGCCAAGGACAACGATCGAACACTGAAGCTTTCTTT.

This clone was recorded only once. The rearrangement uses TRBV28 and TRBJ1-6; possible D gene TRBD1, 6 bases. The CDR3 totals 15 residues. V was clipped by 3 bases and J by 7 bases, with 13 bases between them. Germline assignment: CDR1 MDHEN and CDR2 SYDVKM. The CDR3 sequence is CASSFDRWGNSPLHF. The CDR3 DNA follows: TGTGCCAGCAGTTTCGACAGGTGGGGGAATTCACCCCTCCACTTT.